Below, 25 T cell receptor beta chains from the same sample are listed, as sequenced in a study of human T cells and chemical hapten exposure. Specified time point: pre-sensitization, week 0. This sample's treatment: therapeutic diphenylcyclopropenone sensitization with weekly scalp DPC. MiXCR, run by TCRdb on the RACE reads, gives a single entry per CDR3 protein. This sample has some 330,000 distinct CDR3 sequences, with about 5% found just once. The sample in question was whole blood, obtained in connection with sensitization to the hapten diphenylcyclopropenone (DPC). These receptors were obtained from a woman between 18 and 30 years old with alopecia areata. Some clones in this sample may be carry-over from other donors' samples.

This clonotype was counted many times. The DNA for the CDR3 is TGCAGCGTTGATACGGGGTTTGGGGCCAACGTCCTGACTTTC. Protein: CSVDTGFGANVLTF. This chain uses TRBV29-1 with TRBJ2-6; tentatively, D is TRBD2 (5 bases). Trimming removed 3 bases at V and 3 bases at J, with 9 bases between. Germline CDR1 reads SQVTM; CDR2 reads ANQGSEA. The CDR3 runs to 14 residues.

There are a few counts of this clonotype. The CDR3 nucleotides are TGTGCCAGCAGTGAGGGGTTTTACTCTGGAAACACCATATATTTT. It yields the protein CASSEGFYSGNTIYF. The chain combines TRBV12-3 or TRBV12-4 with TRBJ1-3; tentative D call: TRBD1 (5 bases). The germline V and J ends were trimmed by 5 bases and 0 bases, with 11 bases remaining between them. This CDR3 region has 15 residues.

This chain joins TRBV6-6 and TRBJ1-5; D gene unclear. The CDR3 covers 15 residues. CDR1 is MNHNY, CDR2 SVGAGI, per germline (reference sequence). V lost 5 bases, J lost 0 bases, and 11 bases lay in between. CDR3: CASSSWAYSNQPQHF. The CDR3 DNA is TGTGCCAGCAGTAGTTGGGCTTATAGCAATCAGCCCCAGCATTTT.

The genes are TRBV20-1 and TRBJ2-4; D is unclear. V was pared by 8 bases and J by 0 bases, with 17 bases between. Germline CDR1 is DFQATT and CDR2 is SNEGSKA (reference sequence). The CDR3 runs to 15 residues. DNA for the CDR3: TGCAGTTCCTGGCCCATGTCTTTAGCCAAAAACATTCAGTACTTC. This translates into CSSWPMSLAKNIQYF.

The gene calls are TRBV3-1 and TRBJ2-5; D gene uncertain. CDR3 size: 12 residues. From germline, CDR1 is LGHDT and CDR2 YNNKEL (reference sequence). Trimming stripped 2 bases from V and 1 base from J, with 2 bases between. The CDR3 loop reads CASSQRQETQYF. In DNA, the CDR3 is TGTGCCAGCAGCCAACGCCAAGAGACCCAGTACTTC.

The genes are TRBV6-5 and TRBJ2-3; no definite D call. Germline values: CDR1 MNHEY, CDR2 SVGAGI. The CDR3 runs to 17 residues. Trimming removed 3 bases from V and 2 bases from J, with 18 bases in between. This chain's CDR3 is CASSYLGSLGDTDTQYF. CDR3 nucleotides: TGTGCCAGCAGTTATCTTGGTAGCCTGGGTGACACAGATACGCAGTATTTT.

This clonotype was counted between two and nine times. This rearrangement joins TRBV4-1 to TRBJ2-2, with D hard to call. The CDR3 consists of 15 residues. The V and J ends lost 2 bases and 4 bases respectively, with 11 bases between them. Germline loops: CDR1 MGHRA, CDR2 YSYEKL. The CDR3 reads CASSQTAGPTGELFF. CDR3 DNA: TGCGCCAGCAGCCAAACCGCCGGGCCCACCGGGGAGCTGTTTTTT.

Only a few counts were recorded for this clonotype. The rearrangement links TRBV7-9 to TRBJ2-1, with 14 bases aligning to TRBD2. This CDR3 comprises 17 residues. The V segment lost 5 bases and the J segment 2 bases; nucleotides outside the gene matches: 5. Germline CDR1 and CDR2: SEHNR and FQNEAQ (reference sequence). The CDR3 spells CASSKTSGGATYNEQFF. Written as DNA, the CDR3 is TGTGCCAGCAGCAAGACTAGCGGGGGGGCCACCTACAATGAGCAGTTCTTC.

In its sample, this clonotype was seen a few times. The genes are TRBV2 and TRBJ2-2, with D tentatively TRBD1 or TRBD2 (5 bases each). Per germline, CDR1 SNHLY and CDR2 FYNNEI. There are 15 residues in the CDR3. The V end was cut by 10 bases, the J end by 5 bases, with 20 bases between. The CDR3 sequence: CATQGRESSTGELFF. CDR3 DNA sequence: TGTGCCACACAAGGCAGGGAGAGTAGTACCGGGGAGCTGTTTTTT.

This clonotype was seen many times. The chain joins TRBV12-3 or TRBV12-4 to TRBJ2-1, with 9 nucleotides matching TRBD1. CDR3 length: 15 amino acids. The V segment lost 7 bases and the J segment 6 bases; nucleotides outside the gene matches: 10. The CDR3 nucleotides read TGTGCCAGCAAGACGGGACAGGGATCCAGCAATGAGCAGTTCTTC. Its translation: CASKTGQGSSNEQFF.

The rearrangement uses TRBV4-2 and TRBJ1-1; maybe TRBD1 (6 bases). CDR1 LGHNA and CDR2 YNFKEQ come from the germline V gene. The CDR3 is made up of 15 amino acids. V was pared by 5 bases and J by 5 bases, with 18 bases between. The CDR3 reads CASSRTAAGSTEAFF. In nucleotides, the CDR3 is TGTGCCAGCAGCAGGACAGCCGCAGGTTCGACTGAAGCTTTCTTT.

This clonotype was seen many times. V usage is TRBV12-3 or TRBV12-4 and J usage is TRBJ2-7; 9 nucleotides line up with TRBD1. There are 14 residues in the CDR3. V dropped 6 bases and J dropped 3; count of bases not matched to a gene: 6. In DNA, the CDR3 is TGTGCCAGCAGCTCCGGGACAGGGTACTACGAGCAGTACTTC. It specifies CASSSGTGYYEQYF.

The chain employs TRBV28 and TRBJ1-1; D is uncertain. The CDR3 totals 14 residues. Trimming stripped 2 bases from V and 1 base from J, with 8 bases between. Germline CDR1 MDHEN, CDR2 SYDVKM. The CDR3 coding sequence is TGTGCCAGCAGTTTACCGGACTGGAACACTGAAGCTTTCTTT. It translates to CASSLPDWNTEAFF.

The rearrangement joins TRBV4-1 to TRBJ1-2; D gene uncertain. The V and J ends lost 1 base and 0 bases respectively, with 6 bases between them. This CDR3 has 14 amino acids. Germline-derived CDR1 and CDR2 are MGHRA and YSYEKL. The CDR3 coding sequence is TGCGCCAGCAGCCAAGTGGTAGCTAACTATGGCTACACCTTC. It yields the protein CASSQVVANYGYTF.

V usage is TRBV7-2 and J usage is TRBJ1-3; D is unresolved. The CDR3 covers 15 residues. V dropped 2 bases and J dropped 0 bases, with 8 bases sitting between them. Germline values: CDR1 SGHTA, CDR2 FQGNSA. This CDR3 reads CASSLRGISGNTIYF. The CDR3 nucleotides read TGTGCCAGCAGCTTACGGGGTATCTCTGGAAACACCATATATTTT. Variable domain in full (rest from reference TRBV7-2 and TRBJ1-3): GAGVSQSPSNKVTEKGKDVELRCDPISGHTALYWYRQSLGQGLEFLIYFQGNSAPDKSGLPSDRFSAERTGGSVSTLTIQRTQQEDSAVYLCASSLRGISGNTIYFGEGSWLTVV.

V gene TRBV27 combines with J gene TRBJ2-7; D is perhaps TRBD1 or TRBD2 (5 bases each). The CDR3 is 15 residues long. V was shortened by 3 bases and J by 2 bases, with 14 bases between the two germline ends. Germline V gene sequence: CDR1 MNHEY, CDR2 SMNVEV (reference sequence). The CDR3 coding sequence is TGTGCCAGCAGTTTCTGGGGGACCCCTACCTACGAGCAGTACTTC. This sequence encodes CASSFWGTPTYEQYF.

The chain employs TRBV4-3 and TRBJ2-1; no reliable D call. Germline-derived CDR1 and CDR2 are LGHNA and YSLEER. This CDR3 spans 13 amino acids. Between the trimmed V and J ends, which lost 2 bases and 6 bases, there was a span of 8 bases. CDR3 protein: CASSQMMGNEQFF. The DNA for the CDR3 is TGCGCCAGCAGCCAAATGATGGGCAATGAGCAGTTCTTC.

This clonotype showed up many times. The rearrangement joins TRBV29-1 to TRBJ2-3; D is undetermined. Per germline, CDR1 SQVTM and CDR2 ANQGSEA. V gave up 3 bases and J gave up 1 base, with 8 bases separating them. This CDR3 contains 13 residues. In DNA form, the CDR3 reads TGCAGCGTTGATACCGGAGGCACAGATACGCAGTATTTT. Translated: CSVDTGGTDTQYF.

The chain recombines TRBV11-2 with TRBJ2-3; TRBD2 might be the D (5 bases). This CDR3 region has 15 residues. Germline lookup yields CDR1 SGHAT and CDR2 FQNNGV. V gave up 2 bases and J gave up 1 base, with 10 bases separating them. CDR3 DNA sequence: TGTGCCAGCAGCTTACATCACGGGGGCACAGATACGCAGTATTTT. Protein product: CASSLHHGGTDTQYF.

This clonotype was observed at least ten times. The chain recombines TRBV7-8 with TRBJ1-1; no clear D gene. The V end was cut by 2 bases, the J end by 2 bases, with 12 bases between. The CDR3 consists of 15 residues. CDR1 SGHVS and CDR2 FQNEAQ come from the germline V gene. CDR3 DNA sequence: TGTGCCAGCAGCTTACAGAACAGCTATAACACTGAAGCTTTCTTT. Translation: CASSLQNSYNTEAFF.

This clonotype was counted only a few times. The CDR3 loop is CASTKRGGLDEQYF. CDR3 coding DNA: TGTGCCAGCACCAAGAGGGGGGGCTTGGACGAGCAGTACTTC. This chain joins TRBV6-6 and TRBJ2-7, with D possibly matching TRBD2 (7 bases). The CDR3 covers 14 residues. V was trimmed by 7 bases and J by 5 bases, leaving 18 bases between them. CDR1 and CDR2 (germline): MNHNY, SVGAGI (reference sequence).

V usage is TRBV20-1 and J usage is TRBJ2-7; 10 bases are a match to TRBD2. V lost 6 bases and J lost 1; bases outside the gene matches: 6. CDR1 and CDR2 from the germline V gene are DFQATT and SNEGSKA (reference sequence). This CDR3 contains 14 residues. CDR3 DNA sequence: TGCAGTGCCCGGACTAGCGGAACATCCTACGAGCAGTACTTC. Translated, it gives CSARTSGTSYEQYF.

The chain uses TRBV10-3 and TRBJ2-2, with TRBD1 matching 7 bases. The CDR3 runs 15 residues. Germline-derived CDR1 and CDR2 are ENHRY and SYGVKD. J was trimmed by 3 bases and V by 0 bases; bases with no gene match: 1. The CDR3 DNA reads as TGTGCCATCAGTGAGTCGCAGGGGGACACCGGGGAGCTGTTTTTT. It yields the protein CAISESQGDTGELFF.

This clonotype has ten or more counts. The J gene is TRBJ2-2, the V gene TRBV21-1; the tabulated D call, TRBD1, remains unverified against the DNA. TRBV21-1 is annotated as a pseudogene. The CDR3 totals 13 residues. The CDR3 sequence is CASPETPPGELFF. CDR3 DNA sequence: TGTGCCAGCCCAGAGACCCCCCCCGGGGAGCTGTTTTTT.

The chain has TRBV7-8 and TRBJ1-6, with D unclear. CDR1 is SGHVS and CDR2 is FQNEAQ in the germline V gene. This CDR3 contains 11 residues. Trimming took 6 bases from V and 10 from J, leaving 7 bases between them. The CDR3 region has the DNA TGTGCCAGCAGTTCCGGATCACCCCTCCACTTT. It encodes CASSSGSPLHF.